The 27 T cell receptor beta chains below come from one sample, sequenced in a study of cytomegalovirus exposure and HLA in healthy donors. PCR was performed using 60 Vbeta and 13 Jbeta primers. Profiling relied on immunoSEQ multiplex PCR, and the TCRdb table lists in-frame clones only, not all of them. The sample totals about 91,000 clones. What was sequenced was PBMCs. These receptor sequences come from a woman aged 25 to 45 in good health and CMV-seronegative.

The chain is built from TRBV27 and TRBJ2-3, with 8 bases fitting TRBD2. Germline loops: CDR1 MNHEY, CDR2 SMNVEV (reference sequence). The CDR3 length is 16 residues. J lost 0 bases, V lost 5 bases, and 7 bases had no gene match. CDR3 residues: CASSTLAGYSTDTQYF. The CDR3 region has the DNA TGTGCCAGCAGTACCTTAGCGGGATACAGCACAGATACGCAGTATTTT.

The CDR3 loop reads CASSLVGTGVGDTQYF. The CDR3 DNA follows: TGTGCCAGCAGCTTAGTTGGGACAGGGGTGGGGGATACGCAGTATTTT. The chain uses TRBV7-3 and TRBJ2-3; 10 positions match TRBD1. Trimming removed 2 bases from V and 6 bases from J; junction bases left unmatched: 8. The CDR3 runs 16 residues. The germline CDR1 and CDR2 sequences are SGHTA and FQGTGA.

The CDR3 DNA follows: TGTGCCAGCAGCTCCAGCGCAGGGGGCACTGAAGCTTTCTTT. Encoded protein: CASSSSAGGTEAFF. The chain is built from TRBV7-9 and TRBJ1-1; 7 positions agree with TRBD1. After removal of 4 bases from V and 4 bases from J, the junction contained 6 bases not matched to a gene. The CDR3 is made up of 14 amino acids. The germline V gene encodes CDR1 SEHNR and CDR2 FQNEAQ (reference sequence).

The chain carries TRBV7-9 and TRBJ1-5; D not certain. Trimming left V 4 bases short and J 2 bases short, with 15 bases between. Germline CDR1 reads SEHNR; CDR2 reads FQNEAQ (reference sequence). The CDR3 covers 16 residues. The CDR3 nucleotides read TGTGCCAGCAGCTCCAACCTAGGAAGAGGCAATCAGCCCCAGCATTTT. It encodes CASSSNLGRGNQPQHF. The variable domain in full, with the rest retrieved from reference TRBV7-9 and TRBJ1-5, is DTGVSQNPRHKITKRGQNVTFRCDPISEHNRLYWYRQTLGQGPEFLTYFQNEAQLEKSRLLSDRFSAERPKGSFSTLEIQRTEQGDSAMYLCASSSNLGRGNQPQHFGDGTRLSIL.

V and J are TRBV5-6 and TRBJ1-6; maybe TRBD1 (6 bases). The germline V gene has CDR1 SGHDT and CDR2 YYEEEE. There are 18 residues in the CDR3. Trimming took off 3 bases at V and 0 bases at J, with 16 bases between the two ends. CDR3 sequence (DNA): TGTGCCAGCAGCTCACGACATGACAGGAGCTCCTATAATTCACCCCTCCACTTT. It codes for CASSSRHDRSSYNSPLHF. Full variable domain (remainder filled in from reference TRBV5-6 and TRBJ1-6): DAGVTQSPTHLIKTRGQQVTLRCSPKSGHDTVSWYQQALGQGPQFIFQYYEEEERQRGNFPDRFSGHQFPNYSSELNVNALLLGDSALYLCASSSRHDRSSYNSPLHFGNGTRLTVT.

The chain is built from TRBV10-1 and TRBJ2-3, with no clear D. The V end was cut by 2 bases, the J end by 4 bases, with 19 bases between. From germline, CDR1 is WNHNN and CDR2 SYGVQD (reference sequence). The CDR3 contains 17 residues. The CDR3 loop is CASSEEVPRFPPDTQYF. The DNA for the CDR3 is TGCGCCAGCAGTGAGGAAGTCCCGCGTTTTCCCCCAGATACGCAGTATTTT.

The chain couples TRBV6-1 to TRBJ1-2; TRBD1 agrees at 7 bases. The CDR3 length is 16 residues. Trimming removed 0 bases from V and 4 bases from J; junction bases left unmatched: 8. CDR1 is MNHNS and CDR2 is SASEGT in the germline V gene. The CDR3, as DNA: TGTGCCAGCAGTGAAGCGCTGGGACAGAAGATCTATGGCTACACCTTC. Amino acids: CASSEALGQKIYGYTF.

This chain uses TRBV28 with TRBJ2-3; 10 positions match TRBD2. Germline CDR1 reads MDHEN; CDR2 reads SYDVKM. The length of the CDR3 is 16 residues. The trim removed 7 bases at V and 4 bases at J, leaving 11 bases unmatched. Written as DNA, the CDR3 is TGTGCCAGCAATGAGGGGGCTAGCGGGAGTGCAGATACGCAGTATTTT. Its translation: CASNEGASGSADTQYF.

The genes are TRBV5-1 and TRBJ2-5; TRBD1 agrees at 9 bases. Germline CDR1 and CDR2: SGHRS and YFSETQ. V trimming: 4 bases; J trimming: 2 bases; junction bases outside the gene matches: 6. The CDR3 length is 15 residues. The CDR3 bases are TGCGCCAGCAGCCCCGGACAGGGGATACAAGAGACCCAGTACTTC. Translating gives CASSPGQGIQETQYF.

The V gene is TRBV11-2, the J gene TRBJ2-1; D remains ambiguous. With 2 bases removed from V and 4 bases from J, the gap between germline ends came to 12 bases. Germline V gene data show CDR1 as SGHAT and CDR2 as FQNNGV. This CDR3 contains 15 residues. CDR3 sequence: CASSLYGGEYNEQFF. The DNA for the CDR3 is TGTGCCAGCAGCTTATATGGCGGAGAGTACAATGAGCAGTTCTTC.

The V call is TRBV5-4, the J call TRBJ2-7; 9 nucleotides align to TRBD1. Germline V lookup: CDR1 SGHNT, CDR2 YYREEE (reference sequence). The CDR3 has 15 residues. The V segment lost 4 bases and the J segment 5 bases; nucleotides outside the gene matches: 10. CDR3 region: CASSRPGDRDHEQYF. CDR3 DNA: TGTGCCAGCAGCCGACCCGGGGACAGGGACCACGAGCAGTACTTC.

The J gene is TRBJ1-3, the V gene TRBV9; the match to TRBD1 covers 8 bases. Germline CDR1 is SGDLS and CDR2 is YYNGEE. V gave up 3 bases and J gave up 0 bases; unmatched junction bases: 5. CDR3 length equals 16 residues. In nucleotides, the CDR3 is TGTGCCAGCAGCGAGACAGGGGACCGCTCTGGAAACACCATATATTTT. Its translation: CASSETGDRSGNTIYF.

The chain has TRBV7-2 and TRBJ2-5; TRBD2 matches 8 bases. Germline V CDR1 and CDR2: SGHTA, FQGNSA. Losses at the gene ends were 3 bases for V and 5 bases for J; bases not matched to a gene: 8. This CDR3 has 15 residues. The DNA of the CDR3 is TGTGCCAGCAGCTTTAACGGGGGGGCTCGGGAGACCCAGTACTTC. Translated: CASSFNGGARETQYF.

The V and J genes are TRBV11-2 and TRBJ2-2; D unclear. The V end was cut by 4 bases, the J end by 6 bases, with 15 bases between. The CDR3 extends over 15 amino acids. CDR1 is SGHAT, CDR2 FQNNGV, per germline. CDR3 DNA: TGTGCCAGCAGCTCTCTCCGTCCCCGTCCCGGGGAGCTGTTTTTT. Translation gives CASSSLRPRPGELFF.

This sequence joins TRBV5-1 and TRBJ2-1, with D perhaps matching TRBD2 (5 bases). The germline V gene has CDR1 SGHRS and CDR2 YFSETQ. The CDR3 spans 16 residues. The V end was cut by 3 bases, the J end by 2 bases, with 15 bases between. The CDR3: CASSWGVVRAYNEQFF. The CDR3 DNA reads as TGCGCCAGCAGCTGGGGAGTGGTGAGGGCCTACAATGAGCAGTTCTTC.

CDR3 sequence (DNA): TGCGCCAGCAGCAACCCAGAAGCCGGGGAGCTGTTTTTT. Translated: CASSNPEAGELFF. The chain recombines TRBV5-1 with TRBJ2-2; D not certain. The V end was cut by 4 bases, the J end by 6 bases, with 10 bases between. In germline, CDR1 is SGHRS, CDR2 YFSETQ. The CDR3 is 13 amino acids.

V gene TRBV9 combines with J gene TRBJ1-2; 8 positions agree with TRBD1. This CDR3 spans 13 amino acids. Unmatched junction bases numbered 2, after V lost 1 base and J lost 6 bases. The germline CDR1 and CDR2 sequences are SGDLS and YYNGEE. The CDR3 here is CASSVPGGDGYTF. The CDR3 DNA reads as TGTGCCAGCAGCGTACCAGGGGGCGATGGCTACACCTTC.

The chain employs TRBV4-1 and TRBJ2-7, with TRBD1 identical over 9 bases. Germline CDR1 MGHRA, CDR2 YSYEKL. This CDR3 spans 14 amino acids. Trimming took 5 bases from V and 3 from J; bases not matched to a gene: 5. Written as DNA, the CDR3 is TGCGCCAGCAGCACGAGGACAGGGGACTACGAGCAGTACTTC. Its protein product is CASSTRTGDYEQYF.

The chain employs TRBV13 and TRBJ2-3; the match to TRBD2 covers 7 bases. J lost 2 bases, V lost 5 bases, and 7 bases had no gene match. CDR1 and CDR2 (germline): PRHDT, FYEKMQ (reference sequence). The CDR3 extends over 15 amino acids. CDR3 amino acids: CASSPKRGYTDTQYF. The CDR3 DNA is TGTGCCAGCAGCCCGAAGCGGGGATACACAGATACGCAGTATTTT. Based on the CDR3 plus reference TRBV13 and TRBJ2-3, the full variable domain is AAGVIQSPRHLIKEKRETATLKCYPIPRHDTVYWYQQGPGQDPQFLISFYEKMQSDKGSIPDRFSAQQFSDYHSELNMSSLELGDSALYFCASSPKRGYTDTQYFGPGTRLTVL.

CDR3 protein: CASRGTSTYEQYF. The CDR3 DNA sequence: TGCGCCAGCAGGGGGACATCCACCTACGAGCAGTACTTC. The chain uses TRBV5-1 and TRBJ2-7; possibly TRBD1 for D (6 bases). The CDR3 has 13 residues. Trimming stripped 5 bases from V and 2 bases from J, with 11 bases between. In germline, CDR1 is SGHRS, CDR2 YFSETQ.

The chain employs TRBV28 and TRBJ2-3, with TRBD2 as a possible D gene (5 bases). The CDR3 totals 16 residues. Trimming took 2 bases from V and 3 from J, leaving 15 bases between them. Looked up from germline, CDR1 is MDHEN and CDR2 is SYDVKM. The CDR3 region is CASSLPGRELTDTQYF. CDR3 in DNA: TGTGCCAGCAGTTTACCCGGACGGGAACTAACAGATACGCAGTATTTT.

The chain recombines TRBV4-1 with TRBJ1-4; 7 positions agree with TRBD1. Losses at the gene ends were 1 base for V and 8 bases for J; bases not matched to a gene: 7. Germline CDR1 reads MGHRA; CDR2 reads YSYEKL. The CDR3 is made up of 15 amino acids. CDR3 in amino acids: CASSQVGQFSEKLFF. In DNA, the CDR3 is TGCGCCAGCAGCCAAGTGGGACAGTTCAGCGAAAAACTGTTTTTT.

With regard to this clone: The same CDR3 also results from other DNA sequences found in this sample. V and J are TRBV5-4 and TRBJ2-3; 11 bases map to TRBD2. Germline trimming cut 4 bases from V and 1 base from J; bases unmatched to any gene: 2. The CDR3 is 15 residues long. Per the germline V gene, CDR1 is SGHNT and CDR2 is YYREEE (reference sequence). The CDR3 region is CASSLTSGGTDTQYF. CDR3 DNA sequence: TGTGCCAGCAGCCTGACTAGCGGGGGCACAGATACGCAGTATTTT.

This rearrangement joins TRBV28 to TRBJ2-1; a possible D gene is TRBD1 (6 bases). Per germline, CDR1 MDHEN and CDR2 SYDVKM. The CDR3 length is 16 residues. Deletions cut 2 bases from V and 5 bases from J, with 16 bases between. The CDR3 here is CASSLNHLRTDNEQFF. DNA for the CDR3: TGTGCCAGCAGTTTAAATCATCTGCGGACAGACAATGAGCAGTTCTTC.

This rearrangement joins TRBV7-3 to TRBJ1-1; TRBD1 agrees at 9 bases. The germline CDR1 and CDR2 sequences are SGHTA and FQGTGA. This CDR3 is 12 amino acids long. V lost 4 bases, J lost 9 bases, and 3 bases stayed unmatched. The CDR3 DNA reads as TGTGCCAGCAGCTCCGGGACAGGGAAAGCTTTCTTT. Translated: CASSSGTGKAFF.

The DNA for the CDR3 is TGTGCCAGCAGCTTAGTACCCCCGGGGAGGTCTGGGGATTCTTCTAATGAGCAGTTCTTC. Amino acids: CASSLVPPGRSGDSSNEQFF. V gene TRBV7-6 combines with J gene TRBJ2-1, with D possibly TRBD2 on 6 matching bases. The V end was cut by 1 base, the J end by 7 bases, with 29 bases between. The CDR3 is 20 residues long. Per the germline V gene, CDR1 is SGHVS and CDR2 is FNYEAQ. Full variable domain (rest looked up from reference TRBV7-6 and TRBJ2-1): GAGVSQSPRYKVTKRGQDVALRCDPISGHVSLYWYRQALGQGPEFLTYFNYEAQQDKSGLPNDRFSAERPEGSISTLTIQRTEQRDSAMYRCASSLVPPGRSGDSSNEQFFGPGTRLTVL.

This chain connects TRBV5-4 to TRBJ1-1; 8 bases align to TRBD1. Germline V CDR1 and CDR2: SGHNT, YYREEE (reference sequence). V was pared by 0 bases and J by 4 bases, with 2 bases of the junction left unmatched. The CDR3 covers 14 residues. The DNA for the CDR3 is TGTGCCAGCAGCTTGGGACAGGGGCGCACTGAAGCTTTCTTT. Protein: CASSLGQGRTEAFF.